This TCR beta chain was retrieved from a study of Graves' ophthalmopathy and Graves' hyperthyroidism. The authors amplified TCR beta CDR3 regions, and they did so from RNA transcripts for repertoire sequencing. HTBI primers primed a first-round RT-PCR, and a second-round multiplex PCR followed. Each CDR3 protein is one row after TCRdb ran MiXCR on the multiplex PCR reads. The profile shows about 230,000 distinct CDR3 sequences, 45% of them singletons. Study-level results: Blood also carried most expanded thyroid clonotypes exceeding 0.001 frequency.

This clonotype was recorded at least ten times. Its specificity is not known. The V end was cut by 5 bases, the J end by 1 base, with 11 bases between. CDR1 is SGHVS, CDR2 FQNEAQ, per germline. This CDR3 is 15 amino acids long. The chain has TRBV7-8 and TRBJ2-2, with D tentatively TRBD2 (5 bases). Sequenced sample: peripheral blood. The sequence was obtained from an adult man with Graves' ophthalmopathy. The CDR3 DNA follows: TGTGCCAGCAGCATTAGCGCTCTGAACACCGGGGAGCTGTTTTTT. Amino acid sequence: CASSISALNTGELFF.